This is a list of T cell receptor beta chains from one sample in a study of neoadjuvant anti-PD-1 for oral cavity cancer. Repertoires were generated with immunoSEQ multiplex PCR, while TCRdb's copy carries only in-frame clones and drops some. The sample lists some 15,000 clones; roughly three quarters were seen once. The source was PBMCs, collected after nivolumab (anti-PD-1) treatment. These receptors all stem from a person between 35 and 79 years old with oral cavity squamous cell carcinoma. CDR3s include the opening cysteine and the closing phenylalanine or tryptophan. The D gene is left open where the match is weak. Size values are once, few and many counts, or a class for expanded clones, and some rows have none.

V	D	size	J	CDR3	DNA
TRBV18	NA	few	TRBJ1-1	CASSSSRVQGGNTEAFF	TGTGCCAGCTCATCCAGCCGCGTACAGGGTGGGAACACTGAAGCTTTCTTT
TRBV29-1	NA	NA	TRBJ2-6	CSVVFGASGANVLTF	TGCAGCGTTGTTTTCGGGGCGTCTGGGGCCAACGTCCTGACTTTC
TRBV27	TRBD1	NA	TRBJ2-7	CASSLGTGGNEQYF	TGTGCCAGCAGTTTGGGGACAGGGGGCAACGAGCAGTACTTC
TRBV2	TRBD1	NA	TRBJ2-1	CASMGQGWNEQFF	TGTGCCAGCATGGGACAGGGATGGAATGAGCAGTTCTTC
TRBV30	NA	few	TRBJ1-1	CAWSMGRSGTEAFF	TGTGCCTGGAGTATGGGACGGAGTGGGACTGAAGCTTTCTTT
TRBV10-3	NA	once	TRBJ2-7	CAISDSIYEQYF	TGTGCCATTTCGGACAGTATCTACGAGCAGTACTTC
TRBV5-1	NA	NA	TRBJ2-1	CASSPRALGNEQFF	TGCGCCAGCAGCCCGAGGGCCCTCGGGAATGAGCAGTTCTTC
TRBV2	NA	few	TRBJ1-5	CASQGSAARGQPQHF	TGTGCCAGCCAAGGGTCGGCGGCGAGGGGTCAGCCCCAGCATTTT
TRBV5-1	TRBD2	NA	TRBJ2-5	CASSFAGDGETQYF	TGCGCCAGCAGCTTTGCGGGAGACGGGGAGACCCAGTACTTC
TRBV10-1	TRBD2	NA	TRBJ2-7	CASSRRTSGITPYEQYF	TGCGCCAGCAGCCGCCGGACTAGCGGAATTACCCCCTACGAGCAGTACTTC
TRBV30	NA	NA	TRBJ2-2	CAWSVWGPNTGELFF	TGTGCCTGGAGTGTCTGGGGGCCGAACACCGGGGAGCTGTTTTTT
TRBV5-6	NA	NA	TRBJ2-7	CASSLNRFSYEQYF	TGTGCCAGCAGCTTGAATCGTTTCTCCTACGAGCAGTACTTC
TRBV5-1	TRBD1	NA	TRBJ2-5	CASSLGAGTGRETQYF	TGCGCCAGCAGCTTGGGGGCCGGGACAGGGAGGGAGACCCAGTACTTC
TRBV11-2	NA	NA	TRBJ2-6	CASSLGTSWGWANVLTF	TGTGCCAGCAGCTTAGGGACCTCCTGGGGCTGGGCCAACGTCCTGACTTTC
TRBV7-8	NA	few	TRBJ1-1	CASRQTGPYTEAFF	TGTGCCAGCAGACAAACAGGGCCGTACACTGAAGCTTTCTTT
TRBV6-1	NA	NA	TRBJ2-7	CASRDPGRGSYEQYF	TGTGCCAGCAGGGATCCGGGCAGGGGTTCCTACGAGCAGTACTTC
TRBV30	NA	NA	TRBJ1-1	CAWSRNTEAFF	TGTGCCTGGTCCAGGAACACTGAAGCTTTCTTT
TRBV9	NA	few	TRBJ1-3	CASSLRTSGNTIYF	TGTGCCAGCAGCCTCCGGACCTCTGGAAACACCATATATTTT
TRBV4-1	NA	NA	TRBJ1-4	CASSVTGTSGEKLFF	TGCGCCAGCAGCGTAACCGGGACGTCTGGTGAAAAACTGTTTTTT
TRBV6-1	NA	few	TRBJ1-5	CASSRTSAGNQPQHF	TGTGCCAGCAGTCGGACGTCGGCGGGCAATCAGCCCCAGCATTTT
TRBV29-1	TRBD1	NA	TRBJ1-2	CSVGTGRYGYTF	TGCAGCGTCGGGACAGGGAGGTATGGCTACACCTTC
TRBV5-6	NA	NA	TRBJ1-2	CASSWNDRIYGYTF	TGTGCCAGCAGCTGGAACGACAGGATCTATGGCTACACCTTC
TRBV27	NA	NA	TRBJ2-1	CASSSAPREQFF	TGTGCCAGCAGTTCGGCTCCTCGGGAGCAGTTCTTC
TRBV10-1	NA	NA	TRBJ2-3	CASSERIGTDTQYF	TGCGCCAGCAGTGAGAGGATTGGCACAGATACGCAGTATTTT
TRBV7-8	NA	few	TRBJ1-2	CASSLIRVVGNYGYTF	TGTGCCAGCAGCTTAATTCGGGTTGTGGGAAACTATGGCTACACCTTC
TRBV10-3	NA	once	TRBJ2-5	CAISGQGQETQYF	TGTGCCATCAGTGGTCAGGGCCAAGAGACCCAGTACTTC
TRBV29-1	TRBD1	NA	TRBJ1-1	CSGQGLNTEAFF	TGCAGCGGACAGGGGTTGAACACTGAAGCTTTCTTT
TRBV27	TRBD2	NA	TRBJ2-2	CATGTSGNTGELFF	TGTGCCACTGGGACTAGCGGGAACACCGGGGAGCTGTTTTTT
TRBV7-2	TRBD2	few	TRBJ2-1	CASSLPRTSGRLEQFF	TGTGCCAGCAGCTTACCTCGGACTAGCGGGAGACTTGAGCAGTTCTTC
TRBV27	TRBD2	NA	TRBJ2-7	CASRRVAGRISSYEQYF	TGTGCCAGCAGACGGGTAGCGGGACGTATCAGCTCCTACGAGCAGTACTTC
TRBV30	NA	NA	TRBJ2-7	CAWSVGYAEGVSQYF	TGTGCCTGGAGTGTAGGGTACGCTGAGGGGGTGTCTCAGTACTTC
TRBV19	NA	NA	TRBJ1-2	CASSYGGSPNYGYTF	TGTGCCAGTAGTTACGGGGGGTCTCCTAACTATGGCTACACCTTC
TRBV25-1	NA	NA	TRBJ1-1	CASSDRGGMNTEAFF	TGTGCCAGCAGTGACCGGGGGGGGATGAACACTGAAGCTTTCTTT
TRBV7-8	NA	NA	TRBJ1-2	CASSLRAGGYTF	TGTGCCAGCAGCCTCAGGGCCGGTGGCTACACCTTC
TRBV5-1	NA	NA	TRBJ1-5	CASSQGPDSNQPQHF	TGCGCCAGCAGCCAAGGACCCGATAGCAATCAGCCCCAGCATTTT
TRBV5-1	NA	NA	TRBJ2-2	CASSIAENTGELFF	TGCGCCAGCAGCATAGCAGAGAACACCGGGGAGCTGTTTTTT
TRBV18	TRBD1	NA	TRBJ2-7	CASSPGQDRSYEQYF	TGTGCCAGCTCACCTGGACAGGATCGCTCCTACGAGCAGTACTTC
TRBV7-2	NA	once	TRBJ2-7	CASSSTGQGRGEQYF	TGTGCCAGCAGCTCCACTGGTCAGGGCCGGGGCGAGCAGTACTTC
TRBV10-3	NA	NA	TRBJ1-5	CAISESVLGQPQHF	TGTGCCATCAGTGAGTCGGTTTTGGGTCAGCCCCAGCATTTT
TRBV5-4	TRBD2	NA	TRBJ2-7	CASSLYGGAYEQYF	TGTGCCAGCAGCTTGTACGGGGGGGCCTACGAGCAGTACTTC
TRBV28	NA	NA	TRBJ2-5	CASLQETQYF	TGTGCCAGCCTCCAAGAGACCCAGTACTTC
TRBV7-8	NA	NA	TRBJ2-7	CASSPGRSRDEQYF	TGTGCCAGCAGCCCCGGTAGATCTCGCGACGAGCAGTACTTC
TRBV5-5	NA	NA	TRBJ2-7	CASSQSGRRFYEQYF	TGTGCCAGCAGCCAAAGCGGGCGTAGGTTCTACGAGCAGTACTTC
TRBV19	NA	NA	TRBJ2-3	CASGGWMTDTQYF	TGTGCCAGTGGGGGCTGGATGACAGATACGCAGTATTTT
TRBV4-1	NA	NA	TRBJ2-7	CASSQDPVRRVAYEQYF	TGCGCCAGCAGCCAAGATCCGGTCAGGCGGGTTGCCTACGAGCAGTACTTC
TRBV7-8	TRBD2	NA	TRBJ2-1	CASSEPGLAAYNEQFF	TGTGCCAGCAGCGAACCGGGACTAGCCGCCTACAATGAGCAGTTCTTC
TRBV10-3	NA	NA	TRBJ1-1	CAIRSENMGTTEAFF	TGTGCCATCAGATCCGAAAACATGGGAACCACTGAAGCTTTCTTT
TRBV7-6	NA	NA	TRBJ1-5	CASSLWSNQPQHF	TGTGCCAGCAGCTTATGGAGCAATCAGCCCCAGCATTTT
TRBV5-4	TRBD2	few	TRBJ2-1	CASSLAGGAIGEQFF	TGTGCCAGCAGCTTGGCCGGGGGGGCGATTGGGGAGCAGTTCTTC
TRBV7-9	TRBD2	NA	TRBJ2-1	CASSRLAGYNEQFF	TGTGCCAGCAGTCGACTAGCGGGGTACAATGAGCAGTTCTTC
TRBV29-1	NA	NA	TRBJ2-6	CSFREAGANVLTF	TGCAGCTTTAGGGAAGCTGGGGCCAACGTCCTGACTTTC
TRBV28	NA	NA	TRBJ2-1	CASRTTLGGASPVLF	TGTGCCAGCAGGACCACTCTGGGGGGGGCCTCCCCAGTTCTCTTC
TRBV4-1	NA	NA	TRBJ2-1	CASSPRGLNLNEQFF	TGCGCCAGCAGCCCTCGGGGACTTAATCTCAATGAGCAGTTCTTC
TRBV5-1	NA	once	TRBJ2-1	CASSLQDYNEQFF	TGCGCCAGCAGCTTACAGGATTACAATGAGCAGTTCTTC
TRBV28	TRBD1	NA	TRBJ1-4	CASSPLTTLTGGGEKLFF	TGTGCCAGCAGTCCTCTAACCACCTTGACAGGGGGCGGTGAAAAACTGTTTTTT